This TCR beta chain is from a study of regulatory T cells in long-lasting Graves disease. This clonotype was recorded many times. No antigen is known for it. Study-wide results and caveats: There was favoring of TRBV28, TRBJ1-2 and TRBJ2-5 in persistent disease. TCR diversity was lower in persistent than newly diagnosed Graves' disease. Sample size, which was small, may have reduced accuracy.

HTBI primers from iRepertoire and Arm-PCR of CDR3 regions yielded the TCR beta libraries. MiXCR was run by TCRdb on the multiplex PCR reads, yielding one entry per CDR3 protein. This repertoire shows more than 300,000 distinct CDR3 sequences, roughly 15% found once; its top ten account for 22%. Time point indicated: newly diagnosed GD, antithyroid drugs for less than 3 months. PBMCs were the source of the RNA used for TCR sequencing. American Thyroid Association guidelines served as the basis for diagnosing Graves' disease. The germline V gene encodes CDR1 PRHDT and CDR2 FYEKMQ (reference sequence). The length of the CDR3 is 13 residues. V was cut by 2 bases and J by 8 bases, with 12 bases left in between.

This receptor was identified in a female donor with Graves disease. Specimen: peripheral blood mononuclear cells (PBMCs), collected at new diagnosis, from a patient treated with antithyroid drugs. The gene calls are TRBV13 and TRBJ1-2, with D possibly being TRBD1 (6 bases). CDR3 coding DNA: TGTGCCAGCAGCTTATCCCAGGGGAAGGGCTACACCTTC. This translates into CASSLSQGKGYTF.